This entry is about one T cell receptor (beta chain). Authors' data handling: Amplified reference gene primers provided the basis for estimating nucleated cell counts. The table came from immunoSEQ multiplex PCR; TCRdb's copy has only in-frame clones and leaves some out. Clone size and V and J calls were adopted from that table, with D and trimming inferred from the DNA. The sample lists about 150,000 clones, more than 85% occurring once. This entry comes from a study of blood T cell repertoires in COVID-19. This CDR3 has 15 residues. The V end lost 8 bases, the J end lost 1 base, and 17 bases lay between the germline ends. Germline-derived CDR1 and CDR2 are LNHDA and SQIVND (reference sequence). Ages ranged from roughly 18 to 100 years, with residence in about 23 US areas. Participant-given clinical history determined each cohort assignment.

V usage is TRBV19 and J usage is TRBJ2-5, with D tentatively TRBD2 (7 bases). This TCR came from a woman in her forties or fifties who had recovered from COVID-19. Sample: PBMCs or T cells enriched from blood (not recorded which). Written as DNA, the CDR3 is TGTGCCAGTTGGGGCGGGGGCGACTCCCAAGAGACCCAGTACTTC. It encodes CASWGGGDSQETQYF.